A single sample gave rise to the 31 T cell receptor beta chains below, sequenced in a study of cytomegalovirus exposure and HLA in healthy donors (dated by TCRdb to about 2017). The method was the immunoSEQ multiplex PCR assay. The multiplex PCR relied on a mix of 60 forward primers for TCR Vbeta segments and 13 reverse primers for TCR Jbeta segments. Not all clones reach the TCRdb copy of this immuneACCESS table, which keeps in-frame sequences only. Checked studies attribute under half of the gap to unresolved V genes and leave the rest unexplained. Present in this sample are some 110,000 clones, around two thirds of which were seen just once. Around 8.8% of the sample rests with the top ten. Sequences were obtained from PBMCs. The origin of the receptors is a woman in her 40s in good health and CMV-seropositive.

J is TRBJ1-4 and V is TRBV6-6; D remains ambiguous. Per the germline V gene, CDR1 is MNHNY and CDR2 is SVGAGI (reference sequence). V was clipped by 6 bases and J by 4 bases, with 6 bases between them. The CDR3 covers 12 residues. The CDR3 DNA reads as TGTGCCAGCAGGGAGGTTAATGAAAAACTGTTTTTT. This sequence encodes CASREVNEKLFF.

The sample holds a few counts of this clone. CDR3 sequence reads: CASKTGENSPLHF. The DNA of the CDR3 is TGTGCCAGCAAGACAGGAGAGAATTCACCCCTCCACTTT. The chain is built from TRBV2 and TRBJ1-6; weak D call: TRBD1 (6 bases). The V and J ends lost 7 bases and 7 bases respectively, with 11 bases between them. Per the germline V gene, CDR1 is SNHLY and CDR2 is FYNNEI. This CDR3 is built from 13 residues. The full variable domain, completed using reference TRBV2 and TRBJ1-6, is EPEVTQTPSHQVTQMGQEVILRCVPISNHLYFYWYRQILGQKVEFLVSFYNNEISEKSEIFDDQFSVERPDGSNFTLKIRSTKLEDSAMYFCASKTGENSPLHFGNGTRLTVT.

V gene TRBV11-2 combines with J gene TRBJ2-3; D is unclear. Germline lookup yields CDR1 SGHAT and CDR2 FQNNGV. V lost 0 bases and J 6 bases, leaving 10 bases between the germline ends. The CDR3 totals 14 residues. The chain's CDR3 is CASSLEGFPDTQYF. The CDR3 DNA reads as TGTGCCAGCAGCTTAGAGGGCTTTCCGGATACGCAGTATTTT.

V gene TRBV28 combines with J gene TRBJ1-4; no clear D. Germline lookup yields CDR1 MDHEN and CDR2 SYDVKM. The V gene lost 7 bases and the J gene lost 8 bases, with 11 bases spanning the gap. This CDR3 has 12 residues. The CDR3 DNA is TGTGCCAGCACTCGTATCGGGGAAAAACTGTTTTTT. It codes for CASTRIGEKLFF. Complete variable domain (other parts from reference TRBV28 and TRBJ1-4): DVKVTQSSRYLVKRTGEKVFLECVQDMDHENMFWYRQDPGLGLRLIYFSYDVKMKEKGDIPEGYSVSREKKERFSLILESASTNQTSMYLCASTRIGEKLFFGSGTQLSVL.

The V call is TRBV5-1, the J call TRBJ1-5; weak D call: TRBD1 (6 bases). Germline assignment: CDR1 SGHRS and CDR2 YFSETQ. The CDR3 has 13 amino acids. The germline V and J ends were trimmed by 4 bases and 3 bases, with 8 bases remaining between them. CDR3 sequence reads: CASSRGTNQPQHF. Written as DNA, the CDR3 is TGCGCCAGCAGCAGGGGGACCAATCAGCCCCAGCATTTT.

The chain carries TRBV21-1 and TRBJ1-2; the table's D call TRBD1 went unverified against the DNA. TRBV21-1 is shown as a pseudogene. The CDR3 contains 15 residues. Here the CDR3 reads CASSRTGTRVGGYTF. The CDR3 DNA reads as TGTGCCAGCAGCAGAACCGGGACACGGGTCGGGGGCTACACCTTC.

This clone has just a few counts. The CDR3 protein is CASSLDGDTLRSQYF. CDR3 DNA sequence: TGCGCCAGCAGCTTGGATGGGGACACCCTACGATCGCAGTACTTC. V gene TRBV5-1 combines with J gene TRBJ2-7; possibly TRBD1 for D (6 bases). V dropped 0 bases and J dropped 9 bases, with 19 bases sitting between them. Germline values: CDR1 SGHRS, CDR2 YFSETQ. The CDR3 is made up of 15 amino acids.

This clone was seen a few times. The V call is TRBV5-1, the J call TRBJ2-3, with TRBD1 identical over 9 bases. The germline V gene has CDR1 SGHRS and CDR2 YFSETQ. CDR3 length equals 18 residues. J lost 7 bases, V lost 4 bases, and 19 bases had no gene match. As DNA, the CDR3 is TGCGCCAGCAGCGGTGGGACAGGGTATTCGGGGGCAGCCCATACGCAGTATTTT. Its translation is CASSGGTGYSGAAHTQYF.

The rearrangement links TRBV6-5 to TRBJ2-5; 14 nucleotides agree with TRBD2. The J call may not be correct, given that the DNA end is closer to TRBJ2-7. The CDR3 extends over 16 amino acids. Germline V gene sequence: CDR1 MNHEY, CDR2 SVGAGI. In DNA, the CDR3 is TGTGCCAGCAGTTCCCTGACTAGCGGGGGGGCCTACGAGCAGTACTTC. It encodes CASSSLTSGGAYEQYF.

This clone was seen a single time. This chain connects TRBV5-4 to TRBJ2-1, with D hard to call. Germline lookup yields CDR1 SGHNT and CDR2 YYREEE (reference sequence). The CDR3 runs 13 residues. V was trimmed by 4 bases and J by 8 bases, leaving 13 bases between them. CDR3 loop: CASSLPQSDEQFF. The CDR3 DNA reads TGTGCCAGCAGCCTTCCTCAAAGCGATGAGCAGTTCTTC.

This clone is a singleton in its sample. V gene TRBV28 combines with J gene TRBJ1-5, with D hard to call. The CDR3 length is 14 residues. Germline CDR1 reads MDHEN; CDR2 reads SYDVKM. The V and J ends lost 3 bases and 1 base respectively, with 7 bases between them. CDR3 region: CASSLLESNQPQHF. CDR3 sequence (DNA): TGTGCCAGCAGTTTGCTAGAGAGCAATCAGCCCCAGCATTTT.

This clone was picked up a small number of times. The V and J genes are TRBV28 and TRBJ2-3; D is perhaps TRBD2 (6 bases). The CDR3 runs 16 residues. V lost 3 bases, J lost 0 bases, and 13 bases lay in between. The germline gives CDR1 MDHEN, CDR2 SYDVKM. Written as DNA, the CDR3 is TGTGCCAGCAGTTTGGGTCTAGCGCAGAGCACAGATACGCAGTATTTT. Translation gives CASSLGLAQSTDTQYF.

In this sample, this clone turned up once. This chain joins TRBV6-4 and TRBJ2-1; a possible D gene is TRBD2 (5 bases). CDR3 length: 14 amino acids. V lost 3 bases and J 9 bases, leaving 15 bases between the germline ends. Germline assignment: CDR1 MRHNA and CDR2 SNTAGT. CDR3 DNA sequence: TGTGCCAGCAGTGAGTCGGAGGCGGCGGCTGAGCAGTTCTTC. Translation: CASSESEAAAEQFF.

The chain uses TRBV10-3 and TRBJ1-2, with D possibly being TRBD1 (6 bases). The CDR3 is 12 amino acids. CDR1 and CDR2 from the germline V gene are ENHRY and SYGVKD. The V and J ends lost 5 bases and 3 bases respectively, with 7 bases between them. CDR3 in amino acids: CAISRQDYGYTF. DNA for the CDR3: TGTGCCATCAGTCGACAGGACTATGGCTACACCTTC.

V and J are TRBV28 and TRBJ1-6, with 7 bases aligning to TRBD1. CDR1 is MDHEN and CDR2 is SYDVKM in the germline V gene. V gave up 5 bases and J gave up 9 bases; unmatched junction bases: 16. CDR3 length: 17 residues. The chain's CDR3 is CASSPEAGQFNGSPLHF. CDR3 sequence (DNA): TGTGCCAGCAGTCCGGAGGCGGGACAGTTCAATGGTTCACCCCTCCACTTT.

The genes are TRBV29-1 and TRBJ1-2; D remains ambiguous. The germline V gene has CDR1 SQVTM and CDR2 ANQGSEA. Trimming took off 3 bases at V and 4 bases at J, with 15 bases between the two ends. The CDR3 runs 14 residues. The CDR3, as DNA: TGCAGCGTTGAGGTAGGCCCCCCAGGCTATGGCTACACCTTC. It is translated as CSVEVGPPGYGYTF.

The rearrangement uses TRBV6-1 and TRBJ2-2; weak D call: TRBD1 (6 bases). The V end lost 2 bases, the J end lost 8 bases, and 18 bases lay between the germline ends. The CDR3 has 16 residues. Germline V lookup: CDR1 MNHNS, CDR2 SASEGT. CDR3 DNA sequence: TGTGCCAGCAGTGAAAACGTTTTGGGACAAACGGGGGAGCTGTTTTTT. This translates into CASSENVLGQTGELFF.

The J gene is TRBJ2-1, the V gene TRBV4-1; 9 nucleotides agree with TRBD2. J gave up 0 bases and V 4 bases, and 1 base lay outside the gene matches. The CDR3 totals 15 residues. The V gene's germline CDR1 is MGHRA and CDR2 YSYEKL. CDR3 loop: CASSLSGSSYNEQFF. CDR3 coding DNA: TGCGCCAGCAGCCTTAGCGGGAGCTCCTACAATGAGCAGTTCTTC.

The V and J genes are TRBV5-6 and TRBJ2-1; no clear D gene. Trimming left V 2 bases short and J 8 bases short, with 5 bases between. This CDR3 has 11 amino acids. Germline loops: CDR1 SGHDT, CDR2 YYEEEE. CDR3 nucleotides: TGTGCCAGCAGCTTTACGGATGAGCAGTTCTTC. Its protein product is CASSFTDEQFF.

This clone came up a few times. J is TRBJ1-1 and V is TRBV25-1; 9 positions match TRBD1. The germline CDR1 and CDR2 sequences are MGHDK and SYGVNS. The CDR3 consists of 14 residues. The ends lost 8 bases at V and 2 bases at J; junction bases unmatched: 6. CDR3 sequence (DNA): TGTGCCAGCGAACAGGGGGCCGCTAACACTGAAGCTTTCTTT. It is translated as CASEQGAANTEAFF.

The chain has TRBV4-2 and TRBJ1-4; D remains ambiguous. Per the germline V gene, CDR1 is LGHNA and CDR2 is YNFKEQ. The CDR3 length is 16 residues. Trimming left V 0 bases short and J 8 bases short, with 16 bases between. CDR3 in DNA: TGTGCCAGCAGCCAAGATCGAGGGTGGTTTCGAGAAAAACTGTTTTTT. It encodes CASSQDRGWFREKLFF.

This clone was counted between two and nine times. The V call is TRBV10-2, the J call TRBJ1-4; D perhaps matches TRBD1 (6 bases). Germline lookup yields CDR1 WSHSY and CDR2 SAAADI. CDR3 length: 15 residues. V was clipped by 7 bases and J by 6 bases, with 18 bases between them. The CDR3 DNA reads TGCGCCAGCACCCCCTGGGGGGGGCTTCATGAAAAACTGTTTTTT. Protein sequence: CASTPWGGLHEKLFF.

This chain joins TRBV28 and TRBJ2-5, with 12 positions matching TRBD2. V lost 9 bases to trimming and J lost 3 bases; unmatched junction nucleotides: 5. The CDR3 has 14 residues. Germline V lookup: CDR1 MDHEN, CDR2 SYDVKM. CDR3 bases: TGTGCCAGTCAGAGACTAGCGGGAGAAGAGACCCAGTACTTC. It codes for CASQRLAGEETQYF.

This clone was counted a single time. The gene calls are TRBV27 and TRBJ2-2; D is possibly TRBD1 (5 bases). The germline V and J ends were trimmed by 4 bases and 3 bases, with 12 bases remaining between them. Germline CDR1 MNHEY, CDR2 SMNVEV (reference sequence). The CDR3 consists of 15 residues. CDR3 protein: CASSSLGQYTGELFF. CDR3 DNA: TGTGCCAGCAGTTCCCTGGGGCAGTACACCGGGGAGCTGTTTTTT.

The chain employs TRBV10-3 and TRBJ2-2; D is perhaps TRBD2 (5 bases). Germline V CDR1 and CDR2: ENHRY, SYGVKD. The CDR3 runs to 13 residues. Trimming stripped 0 bases from V and 6 bases from J, with 5 bases between. CDR3 DNA sequence: TGTGCCATCAGTGAGTCGGAGGCCGGGGAGCTGTTTTTT. This encodes CAISESEAGELFF.

The chain combines TRBV9 with TRBJ2-4; TRBD2 matches 8 bases. This CDR3 has 14 amino acids. Germline CDR1 is SGDLS and CDR2 is YYNGEE. V trimming: 4 bases; J trimming: 6 bases; junction bases outside the gene matches: 6. The CDR3 loop reads CASSPGGGLNIQYF. Here the CDR3 DNA reads TGTGCCAGCAGCCCGGGAGGGGGATTAAACATTCAGTACTTC. Variable domain in full (rest from reference TRBV9 and TRBJ2-4): DSGVTQTPKHLITATGQRVTLRCSPRSGDLSVYWYQQSLDQGLQFLIQYYNGEERAKGNILERFSAQQFPDLHSELNLSSLELGDSALYFCASSPGGGLNIQYFGAGTRLSVL.

This sequence joins TRBV7-6 and TRBJ2-1; 12 nucleotides align to TRBD2. This CDR3 region has 18 residues. Germline V gene lookup returns CDR1 SGHVS and CDR2 FNYEAQ. V lost 8 bases, J lost 6 bases, and 17 bases stayed unmatched. Written as DNA, the CDR3 is TGTGCCAGCGCTCCCAACCTCAGACCGGGACTAGCGGGCAATGAGCAGTTCTTC. Translating it yields CASAPNLRPGLAGNEQFF.

The chain links TRBV18 to TRBJ1-1; TRBD1 matches at 8 bases. V lost 3 bases to trimming and J lost 4 bases; unmatched junction nucleotides: 7. The CDR3 has 15 amino acids. Germline CDR1 and CDR2: KGHSH and LQKENI. This CDR3 is CASSPYKQGGTEAFF. The DNA of the CDR3 is TGTGCCAGCTCACCGTACAAACAGGGGGGCACTGAAGCTTTCTTT.

The genes are TRBV7-2 and TRBJ2-5; D gene uncertain. The end of the DNA aligns better with TRBJ2-7, so the J call may be wrong. Germline V gene data show CDR1 as SGHTA and CDR2 as FQGNSA. The CDR3 is 12 amino acids. The CDR3 DNA sequence: TGTGCCAGCAGCTTAGTGGGCTACGAGCAGTACTTC. This gives the protein CASSLVGYEQYF.

This chain uses TRBV19 with TRBJ1-2; D is unresolved. Trimming shortened V by 6 bases and J by 2 bases, and 13 bases separated the two germline ends. The length of the CDR3 is 14 residues. Per germline, CDR1 LNHDA and CDR2 SQIVND (reference sequence). The CDR3 region has the DNA TGTGCCAGTAGCAGCGACCTATCGAACTATGGCTACACCTTC. Translating gives CASSSDLSNYGYTF.

The chain recombines TRBV7-9 with TRBJ1-1; 7 nucleotides line up with TRBD1. CDR1 is SEHNR and CDR2 is FQNEAQ in the germline V gene (reference sequence). With 7 bases clipped from V and 0 bases from J, the junction kept 5 bases outside the gene matches. The length of the CDR3 is 14 residues. The CDR3 DNA is TGTGCCAGCACCCTGGGACAGTTGAACACTGAAGCTTTCTTT. This encodes CASTLGQLNTEAFF.